This TCR beta chain appears in the sequencing data of a study of vaccination effects on CD4 cells after COVID-19. Across the whole study: Samples were given by two convalescent patients 16 days and one week before vaccination.

The CDR3 loop spans 15 amino acids. ViraFEST assay sequencing came after antigen-specific CD4+ T cells were expanded with viral peptide pools. Culturing for around 10 days preceded CD4+ T cell isolation. This person caught SARS-CoV-2 sometime from March to December 2020, and PCR testing confirmed the infection. As concerns this clone: What it binds is not known.

The table came from immunoSEQ multiplex PCR; TCRdb's copy has only in-frame clones and leaves some out. The profile shows 30,000 to 40,000 clones, around two thirds of them singletons. The sequence came from a human donor who had a prior SARS-CoV-2 infection. The sample was CD4+ T cells from PBMCs cultured with a peptide pool, taken before COVID-19 vaccination. This chain connects TRBV21-1 to TRBJ2-3; TRBD1 is the table's D call, not checked against the DNA. TRBV21-1 is a recognized pseudogene. The chain's CDR3 is CASSKATGGADTQYF. CDR3 nucleotide sequence: TGTGCCAGCAGCAAAGCGACAGGGGGCGCAGATACGCAGTATTTT.